This T cell receptor (beta chain) originates from a study of OX40 agonist ivuxolimab in advanced cancers. Some clones are missing from TCRdb's copy, which holds only in-frame ones; the method was immunoSEQ multiplex PCR. The table shows about 43,000 clones, with roughly 78% occurring only once. This CDR3 is 16 amino acids long. With 4 bases clipped from V and 4 bases from J, the junction kept 9 bases outside the gene matches. Germline CDR1 and CDR2: LGHNA and YSLEER. This clonotype was obtained from an adult with an advanced solid tumor such as melanoma, head and neck, liver or kidney cancer. Material: CD4+ or CD8+ T cells sorted from blood, obtained in a trial of the OX40 agonist ivuxolimab. The chain links TRBV4-3 to TRBJ1-2; 10 bases align to TRBD1. CDR3 protein: CASSRGSRDRGYGYTF. The DNA of the CDR3 is TGCGCCAGCAGCCGAGGCTCCCGGGACAGGGGCTATGGCTACACCTTC.